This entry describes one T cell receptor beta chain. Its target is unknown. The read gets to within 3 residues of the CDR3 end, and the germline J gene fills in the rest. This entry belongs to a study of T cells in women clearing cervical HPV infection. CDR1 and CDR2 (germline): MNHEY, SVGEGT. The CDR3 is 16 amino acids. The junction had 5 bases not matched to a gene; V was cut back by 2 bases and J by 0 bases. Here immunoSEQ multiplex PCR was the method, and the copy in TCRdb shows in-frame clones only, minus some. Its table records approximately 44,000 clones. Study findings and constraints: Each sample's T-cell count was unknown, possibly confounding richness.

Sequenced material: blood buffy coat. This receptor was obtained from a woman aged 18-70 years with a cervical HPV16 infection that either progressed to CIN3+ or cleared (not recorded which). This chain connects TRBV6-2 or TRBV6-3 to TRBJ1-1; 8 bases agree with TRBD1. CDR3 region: CASSYTGGKMNTEAFF. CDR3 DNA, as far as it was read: TGTGCCAGCAGTTACACAGGGGGGAAGATGAACACTGAA.